The next 24 T cell receptor beta chains were all read from a single sample in a study of T cells after yellow fever vaccination. In TCRdb, the 5' RACE reads were re-called with MiXCR into one record per CDR3 protein. Of 300,000 to 400,000 distinct CDR3 sequences in the sample, about 12% were seen once. Sequences were derived from CD4+ T cells sorted from PBMCs, sampled 15 days after the yellow fever booster vaccination. The receptors derive from a man aged 18 to 29 who received the YFV17D yellow fever vaccine.

The chain has TRBV2 and TRBJ1-3; D is unclear. CDR3 length: 14 amino acids. Germline V lookup: CDR1 SNHLY, CDR2 FYNNEI. Between the trimmed V and J ends, which lost 5 bases and 3 bases, there was a span of 11 bases. CDR3 amino acids: CASSQTGVGNTIYF. CDR3 DNA sequence: TGTGCCAGCAGTCAAACCGGGGTTGGAAACACCATATATTTT. The full variable domain, with the rest looked up from reference TRBV2 and TRBJ1-3, is EPEVTQTPSHQVTQMGQEVILRCVPISNHLYFYWYRQILGQKVEFLVSFYNNEISEKSEIFDDQFSVERPDGSNFTLKIRSTKLEDSAMYFCASSQTGVGNTIYFGEGSWLTVV.

The J gene is TRBJ1-5, the V gene TRBV9; D unresolved. With 0 bases removed from V and 8 bases from J, the gap between germline ends came to 9 bases. The germline V gene has CDR1 SGDLS and CDR2 YYNGEE. The CDR3 is 13 residues long. CDR3: CASSVGWAEPQHF. CDR3 nucleotides: TGTGCCAGCAGCGTAGGTTGGGCGGAGCCCCAGCATTTT. Looking up the rest from reference TRBV9 and TRBJ1-5 gives the full variable domain: DSGVTQTPKHLITATGQRVTLRCSPRSGDLSVYWYQQSLDQGLQFLIQYYNGEERAKGNILERFSAQQFPDLHSELNLSSLELGDSALYFCASSVGWAEPQHFGDGTRLSIL.

This clonotype was seen repeatedly, ten times or more. The chain joins TRBV7-2 to TRBJ2-3; maybe TRBD1 (7 bases). Trimming stripped 1 base from V and 4 bases from J, with 12 bases between. The CDR3 totals 15 residues. CDR1 is SGHTA and CDR2 is FQGNSA in the germline V gene. DNA for the CDR3: TGTGCCAGCAGCTTAGTAGGAGGGGGCGCAGATACGCAGTATTTT. Translation gives CASSLVGGGADTQYF.

In its sample, this clonotype was seen many times. V gene TRBV4-1 combines with J gene TRBJ1-2; D may be TRBD1 (5 bases). The length of the CDR3 is 15 residues. The V gene lost 3 bases and the J gene lost 11 bases, with 22 bases spanning the gap. Germline V lookup: CDR1 MGHRA, CDR2 YSYEKL. CDR3 DNA: TGCGCCAGCAGCCAGGCTCTCAGGGAGGGGAGGCGATACACCTTC. Encoded protein: CASSQALREGRRYTF.

The chain uses TRBV5-1 and TRBJ2-1; D unresolved. V shed 3 bases and J shed 9 bases, with 13 bases lying between them. CDR1 and CDR2 (germline): SGHRS, YFSETQ. The CDR3 runs 13 residues. The chain's CDR3 is CASSSGPAAEQFF. The CDR3 coding sequence is TGCGCCAGCAGCTCCGGACCAGCAGCTGAGCAGTTCTTC.

The chain uses TRBV4-3 and TRBJ1-3; the match to TRBD1 covers 7 bases. The CDR3 length is 17 residues. V lost 0 bases and J lost 0; bases outside the gene matches: 5. Germline values: CDR1 LGHNA, CDR2 YSLEER. As DNA, the CDR3 is TGCGCCAGCAGCCAAGATGTTAACAGGGGCTCTGGAAACACCATATATTTT. Residues: CASSQDVNRGSGNTIYF.

The chain recombines TRBV5-1 with TRBJ2-2; D unclear. V was trimmed by 0 bases and J by 1 base, leaving 7 bases between them. Germline V CDR1 and CDR2: SGHRS, YFSETQ. This CDR3 is 15 amino acids long. CDR3 sequence: CASSLDYGNTGELFF. CDR3 sequence (DNA): TGCGCCAGCAGCTTGGATTATGGGAACACCGGGGAGCTGTTTTTT. The entire variable domain, with the rest obtained from reference TRBV5-1 and TRBJ2-2, is as follows: KAGVTQTPRYLIKTRGQQVTLSCSPISGHRSVSWYQQTPGQGLQFLFEYFSETQRNKGNFPGRFSGRQFSNSRSEMNVSTLELGDSALYLCASSLDYGNTGELFFGEGSRLTVL.

Ten or more counts support this clonotype. The genes are TRBV20-1 and TRBJ2-3; TRBD1 matches at 9 bases. The CDR3 is 15 residues long. The J segment lost 4 bases and the V segment lost 5 bases, leaving 10 bases of the junction unmatched. Germline CDR1 DFQATT, CDR2 SNEGSKA (reference sequence). The CDR3: CSASRTGVLADTQYF. In DNA, the CDR3 is TGCAGTGCTTCCCGGACAGGGGTCCTCGCAGATACGCAGTATTTT.

This clonotype has at least ten counts. This rearrangement joins TRBV7-2 to TRBJ1-5; 9 nucleotides align to TRBD1. V trimming: 3 bases; J trimming: 6 bases; junction bases outside the gene matches: 6. This CDR3 has 15 residues. Germline-derived CDR1 and CDR2 are SGHTA and FQGNSA. The chain's CDR3 is CASSLGQGTSQPQHF. CDR3 DNA sequence: TGTGCCAGCAGCTTGGGACAGGGAACTAGTCAGCCCCAGCATTTT.

The chain couples TRBV21-1 to TRBJ2-1; the table's D call of TRBD2 was not tested on the DNA. TRBV21-1 is deemed a pseudogene. This CDR3 is 19 amino acids long. The CDR3 bases are TGTGCCGACCTAGGTGAGGAACTAGCGGGTTTTAGCTCCTACAATGAGCAGTTCTTC. Its translation: CADLGEELAGFSSYNEQFF.

There are a few counts of this clonotype. Here the CDR3 reads CASSQDVGGAGDTQYF. DNA for the CDR3: TGCGCCAGCAGCCAAGACGTCGGGGGGGCCGGAGATACGCAGTATTTT. The V call is TRBV4-3, the J call TRBJ2-3; 8 bases are a match to TRBD2. The CDR3 length is 16 residues. Losses at the gene ends were 0 bases for V and 5 bases for J; bases not matched to a gene: 7. Germline V gene lookup returns CDR1 LGHNA and CDR2 YSLEER.

This clonotype has just a few counts. The V call is TRBV4-1, the J call TRBJ2-1, with D perhaps matching TRBD1 (6 bases). Germline CDR1 and CDR2: MGHRA and YSYEKL. The CDR3 has 15 residues. V was clipped by 1 base and J by 6 bases, with 13 bases between them. Written as DNA, the CDR3 is TGCGCCAGCAGCCAAGGGCCAGGGGCTCCCAATGAGCAGTTCTTC. Protein product: CASSQGPGAPNEQFF.

This clonotype has just a few counts. V usage is TRBV5-1 and J usage is TRBJ1-2; D gene ambiguous. CDR3 length: 14 residues. The germline CDR1 and CDR2 sequences are SGHRS and YFSETQ. V was trimmed by 4 bases and J by 1 base, leaving 11 bases between them. CDR3 sequence reads: CASSPPAHNYGYTF. As DNA, the CDR3 is TGCGCCAGCAGCCCCCCGGCACATAACTATGGCTACACCTTC.

This clonotype turned up a few times. The chain joins TRBV7-6 to TRBJ2-5; D is unresolved. The CDR3 contains 14 residues. Germline values: CDR1 SGHVS, CDR2 FNYEAQ. Trimming shortened V by 0 bases and J by 4 bases, and 9 bases separated the two germline ends. In DNA form, the CDR3 reads TGTGCCAGCAGCTTAGCCACGGGCCTAGAGACCCAGTACTTC. The encoded protein is CASSLATGLETQYF.

This clonotype was detected only a few times. V usage is TRBV27 and J usage is TRBJ1-1; D is possibly TRBD1 (6 bases). Germline V gene lookup returns CDR1 MNHEY and CDR2 SMNVEV (reference sequence). This CDR3 is built from 15 residues. Deletions cut 5 bases from V and 1 base from J, with 14 bases between. The CDR3: CASSIQGSGNTEAFF. CDR3 DNA: TGTGCCAGCAGTATACAGGGAAGCGGGAACACTGAAGCTTTCTTT.

The genes are TRBV20-1 and TRBJ2-7; the match to TRBD2 covers 9 bases. The V gene end was trimmed by 6 bases and the J gene end by 2 bases; junction bases not matched to a gene: 14. There are 16 residues in the CDR3. Germline CDR1 reads DFQATT; CDR2 reads SNEGSKA (reference sequence). The CDR3 bases are TGCAGTGCAACGCCAGCGGGGCGGGGGGGAGCCTACGAGCAGTACGTC. This encodes CSATPAGRGGAYEQYV.

This clonotype has more than one count but fewer than ten. The chain joins TRBV20-1 to TRBJ1-2; D is unresolved. The CDR3 is 12 amino acids. Between the trimmed V and J ends, which lost 5 bases and 4 bases, there was a span of 11 bases. CDR1 DFQATT and CDR2 SNEGSKA come from the germline V gene (reference sequence). The CDR3 reads CSASGLPYGYTF. CDR3 nucleotide sequence: TGCAGTGCTTCCGGACTGCCCTATGGCTACACCTTC.

This clonotype was seen only a few times. The J gene is TRBJ2-5, the V gene TRBV20-1; possibly TRBD2 for D (5 bases). Deletions cut 0 bases from V and 2 bases from J, with 10 bases between. CDR1 is DFQATT, CDR2 SNEGSKA, per germline (reference sequence). CDR3 length: 14 amino acids. CDR3 region: CSARDTAGQETQYF. CDR3 nucleotides: TGCAGTGCTAGAGATACGGCGGGTCAAGAGACCCAGTACTTC.

The chain links TRBV7-2 to TRBJ1-5, with 10 nucleotides matching TRBD1. This CDR3 is built from 15 residues. Germline lookup yields CDR1 SGHTA and CDR2 FQGNSA. The J segment lost 3 bases and the V segment lost 3 bases, leaving 2 bases of the junction unmatched. In DNA, the CDR3 is TGTGCCAGCAGCTTCGGGACAGGGGACAATCAGCCCCAGCATTTT. It is translated as CASSFGTGDNQPQHF.

The J gene is TRBJ1-5, the V gene TRBV4-1; the D is unclear. CDR3 length: 13 amino acids. The germline V gene encodes CDR1 MGHRA and CDR2 YSYEKL. V was cut by 0 bases and J by 6 bases, with 6 bases left in between. The chain's CDR3 is CASSQDSVQPQHF. CDR3 nucleotides: TGCGCCAGCAGCCAAGATTCAGTTCAGCCCCAGCATTTT.

This clonotype has ten or more counts. The V call is TRBV20-1, the J call TRBJ2-7, with TRBD2 matching 11 bases. Losses at the gene ends were 6 bases for V and 5 bases for J; bases not matched to a gene: 12. The CDR3 runs to 15 residues. Germline CDR1 and CDR2: DFQATT and SNEGSKA (reference sequence). CDR3 sequence: CSARIGGLAVDEQYV. DNA for the CDR3: TGCAGTGCCAGGATAGGGGGACTAGCGGTTGACGAGCAGTACGTC.

The chain has TRBV4-2 and TRBJ2-5; TRBD2 agrees at 10 bases. Per germline, CDR1 LGHNA and CDR2 YNFKEQ. V dropped 1 base and J dropped 5; count of bases not matched to a gene: 7. The CDR3 runs to 16 residues. The CDR3 DNA is TGTGCCAGCAGCCAAGGGCTAGCGGGGGCCGGGGAGACCCAGTACTTC. This encodes CASSQGLAGAGETQYF.

The DNA for the CDR3 is TGTGCCAGCAGCTCCTACGCGGATACGCAGTATTTT. This translates into CASSSYADTQYF. This chain links TRBV7-2 with TRBJ2-3, with D unclear. This CDR3 has 12 amino acids. The V gene lost 4 bases and the J gene lost 6 bases, with 8 bases spanning the gap. Germline CDR1 reads SGHTA; CDR2 reads FQGNSA.

This clonotype has only a few counts. This chain connects TRBV4-3 to TRBJ2-7; 11 bases match TRBD2. V shed 3 bases and J 0 bases; nucleotides not matched to a gene: 10. The CDR3 extends over 18 amino acids. Germline assignment: CDR1 LGHNA and CDR2 YSLEER. This chain's CDR3 is CASSQRALAGVFSYEQYF. The CDR3 coding sequence is TGCGCCAGCAGCCAGCGGGCACTAGCGGGGGTCTTCTCCTACGAGCAGTACTTC.